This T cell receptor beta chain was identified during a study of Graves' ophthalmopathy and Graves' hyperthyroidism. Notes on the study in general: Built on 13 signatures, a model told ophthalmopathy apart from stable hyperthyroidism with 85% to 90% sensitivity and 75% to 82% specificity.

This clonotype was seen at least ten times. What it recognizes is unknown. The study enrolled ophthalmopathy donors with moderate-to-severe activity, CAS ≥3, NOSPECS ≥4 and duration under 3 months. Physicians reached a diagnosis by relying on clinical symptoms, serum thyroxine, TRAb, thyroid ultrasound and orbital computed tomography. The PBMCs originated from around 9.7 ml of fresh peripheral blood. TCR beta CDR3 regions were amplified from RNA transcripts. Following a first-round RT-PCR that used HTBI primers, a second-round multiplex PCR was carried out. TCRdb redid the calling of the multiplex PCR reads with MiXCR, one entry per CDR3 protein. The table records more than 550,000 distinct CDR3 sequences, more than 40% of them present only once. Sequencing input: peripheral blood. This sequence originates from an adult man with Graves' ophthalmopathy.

CDR3 amino acids: CASSVTFLSSYEQYF. Here the CDR3 DNA reads TGCGCCAGCAGCGTGACCTTCCTTTCATCCTACGAGCAGTACTTC. V usage is TRBV5-1 and J usage is TRBJ2-7; D is unclear. This CDR3 has 15 amino acids. Trimming removed 4 bases at V and 1 base at J, with 15 bases between. Per the germline V gene, CDR1 is SGHRS and CDR2 is YFSETQ.